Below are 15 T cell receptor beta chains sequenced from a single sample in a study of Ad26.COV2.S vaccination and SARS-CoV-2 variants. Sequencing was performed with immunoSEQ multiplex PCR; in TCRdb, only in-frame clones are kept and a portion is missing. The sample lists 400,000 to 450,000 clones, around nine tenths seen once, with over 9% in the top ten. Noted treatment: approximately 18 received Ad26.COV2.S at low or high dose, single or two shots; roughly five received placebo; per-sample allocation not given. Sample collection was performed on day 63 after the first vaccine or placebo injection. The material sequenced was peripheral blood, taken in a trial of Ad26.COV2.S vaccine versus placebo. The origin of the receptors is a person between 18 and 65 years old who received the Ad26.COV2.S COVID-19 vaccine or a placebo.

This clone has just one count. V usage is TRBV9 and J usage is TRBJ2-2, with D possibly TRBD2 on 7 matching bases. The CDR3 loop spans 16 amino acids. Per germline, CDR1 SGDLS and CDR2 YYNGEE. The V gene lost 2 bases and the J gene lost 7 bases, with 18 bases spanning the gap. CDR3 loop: CASSVLSEGGNGELFF. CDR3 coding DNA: TGTGCCAGCAGCGTTCTGTCAGAGGGGGGGAACGGGGAGCTGTTTTTT.

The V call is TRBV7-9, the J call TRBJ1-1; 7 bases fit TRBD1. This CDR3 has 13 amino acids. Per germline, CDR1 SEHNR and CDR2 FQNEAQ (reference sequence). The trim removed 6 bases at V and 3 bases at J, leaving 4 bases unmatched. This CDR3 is CASRQGPDTEAFF. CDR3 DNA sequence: TGTGCCAGCAGACAGGGGCCAGACACTGAAGCTTTCTTT.

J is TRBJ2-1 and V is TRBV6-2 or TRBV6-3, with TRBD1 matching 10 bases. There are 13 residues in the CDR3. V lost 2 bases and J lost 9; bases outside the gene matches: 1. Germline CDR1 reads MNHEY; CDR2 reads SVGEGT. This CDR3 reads CASSYGTGAEQFF. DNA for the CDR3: TGTGCCAGCAGTTACGGGACAGGGGCTGAGCAGTTCTTC.

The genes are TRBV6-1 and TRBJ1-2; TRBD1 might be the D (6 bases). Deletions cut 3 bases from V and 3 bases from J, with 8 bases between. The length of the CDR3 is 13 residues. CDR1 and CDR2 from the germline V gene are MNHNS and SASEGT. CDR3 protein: CASSETGDYGYTF. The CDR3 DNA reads TGTGCCAGCAGTGAGACAGGCGACTATGGCTACACCTTC.

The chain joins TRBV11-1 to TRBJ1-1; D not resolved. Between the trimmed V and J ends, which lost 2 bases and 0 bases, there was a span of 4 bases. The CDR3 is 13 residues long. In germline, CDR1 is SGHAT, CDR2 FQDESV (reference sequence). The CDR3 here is CASSLNLNTEAFF. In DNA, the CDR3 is TGTGCCAGCAGCTTAAACCTGAACACTGAAGCTTTCTTT.

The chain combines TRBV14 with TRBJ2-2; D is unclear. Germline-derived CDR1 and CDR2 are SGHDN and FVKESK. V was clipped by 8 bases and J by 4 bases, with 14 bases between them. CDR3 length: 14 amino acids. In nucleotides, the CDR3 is TGTGCCAGCGCCCTCACAGCGCTCACCGGGGAGCTGTTTTTT. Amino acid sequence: CASALTALTGELFF.

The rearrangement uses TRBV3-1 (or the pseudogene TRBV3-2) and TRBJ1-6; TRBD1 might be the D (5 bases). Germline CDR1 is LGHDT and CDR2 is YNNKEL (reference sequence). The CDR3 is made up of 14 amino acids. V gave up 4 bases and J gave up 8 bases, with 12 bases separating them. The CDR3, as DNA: TGTGCCAGCAGCCTATCCGGGGACGATTCACCCCTCCACTTT. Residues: CASSLSGDDSPLHF.

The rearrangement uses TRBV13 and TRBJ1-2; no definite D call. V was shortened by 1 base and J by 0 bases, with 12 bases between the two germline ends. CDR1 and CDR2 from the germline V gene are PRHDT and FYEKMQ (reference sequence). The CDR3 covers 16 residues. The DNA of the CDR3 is TGTGCCAGCAGCTTAGCCCGAAAAGAAGCTAACTATGGCTACACCTTC. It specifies CASSLARKEANYGYTF.

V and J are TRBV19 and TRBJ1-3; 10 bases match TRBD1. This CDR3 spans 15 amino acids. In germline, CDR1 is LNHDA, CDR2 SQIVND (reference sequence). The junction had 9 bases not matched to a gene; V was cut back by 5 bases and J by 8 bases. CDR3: CASSEIRGQGHTIYF. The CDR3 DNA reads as TGTGCCAGTAGTGAAATACGGGGACAGGGGCACACCATATATTTT.

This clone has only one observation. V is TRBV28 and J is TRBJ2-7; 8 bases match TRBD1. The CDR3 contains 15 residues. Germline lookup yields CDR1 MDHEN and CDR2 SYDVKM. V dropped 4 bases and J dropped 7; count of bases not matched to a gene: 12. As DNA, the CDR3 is TGTGCCAGCAGTTCCACTGGGGCAGGGGGCTATGAGCAGTACTTC. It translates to CASSSTGAGGYEQYF. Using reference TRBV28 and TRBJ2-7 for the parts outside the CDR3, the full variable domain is DVKVTQSSRYLVKRTGEKVFLECVQDMDHENMFWYRQDPGLGLRLIYFSYDVKMKEKGDIPEGYSVSREKKERFSLILESASTNQTSMYLCASSSTGAGGYEQYFGPGTRLTVT.

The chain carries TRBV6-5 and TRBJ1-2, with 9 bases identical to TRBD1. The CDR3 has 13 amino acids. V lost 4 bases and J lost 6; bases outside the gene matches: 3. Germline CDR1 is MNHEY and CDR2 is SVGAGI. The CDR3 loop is CASSWTGENGYTF. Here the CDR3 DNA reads TGTGCCAGCAGTTGGACAGGGGAAAATGGCTACACCTTC.

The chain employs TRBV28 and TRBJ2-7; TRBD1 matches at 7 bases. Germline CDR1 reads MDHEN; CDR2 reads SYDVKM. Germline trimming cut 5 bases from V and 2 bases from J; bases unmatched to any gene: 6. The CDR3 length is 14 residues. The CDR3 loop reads CASSLQQGAYEQYF. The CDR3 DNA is TGTGCCAGCAGTCTACAGCAGGGGGCCTACGAGCAGTACTTC.

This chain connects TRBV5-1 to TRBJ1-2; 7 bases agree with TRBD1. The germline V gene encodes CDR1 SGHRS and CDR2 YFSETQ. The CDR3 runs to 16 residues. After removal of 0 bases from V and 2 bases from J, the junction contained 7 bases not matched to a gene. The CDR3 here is CASSLDGTAMNYGYTF. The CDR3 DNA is TGCGCCAGCAGCTTGGATGGGACAGCAATGAACTATGGCTACACCTTC.

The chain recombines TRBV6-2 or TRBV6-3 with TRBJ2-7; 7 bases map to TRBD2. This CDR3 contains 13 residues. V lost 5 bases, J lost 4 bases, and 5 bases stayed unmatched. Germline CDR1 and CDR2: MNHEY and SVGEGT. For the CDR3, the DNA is TGTGCCAGCAGTGGGACTAACCAATACGAGCAGTACTTC. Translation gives CASSGTNQYEQYF.

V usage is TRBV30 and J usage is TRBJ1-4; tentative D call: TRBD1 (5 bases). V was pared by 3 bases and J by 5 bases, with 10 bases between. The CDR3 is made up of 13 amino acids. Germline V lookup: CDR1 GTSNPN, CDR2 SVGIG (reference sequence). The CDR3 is CAWRGVLNEKLFF. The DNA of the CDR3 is TGTGCCTGGAGAGGGGTCCTAAATGAAAAACTGTTTTTT. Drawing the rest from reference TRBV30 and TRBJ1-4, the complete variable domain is SQTIHQWPATLVQPVGSPLSLECTVEGTSNPNLYWYRQAAGRGLQLLFYSVGIGQISSEVPQNLSASRPQDRQFILSSKKLLLSDSGFYLCAWRGVLNEKLFFGSGTQLSVL.